This T cell receptor (beta chain) was sequenced in a study of CD8 T cells in ankylosing spondylitis. J was trimmed by 6 bases and V by 3 bases; bases with no gene match: 15. The germline V gene has CDR1 DFQATT and CDR2 SNEGSKA (reference sequence). The CDR3 runs 17 residues. Many counts were recorded for this clonotype. Each CDR3 protein gets one entry after TCRdb re-called the 5' RACE reads with MiXCR. The sample has 50,000 to 70,000 distinct CDR3 sequences, 6.2% seen once. The chain joins TRBV20-1 to TRBJ2-3; 10 bases are a match to TRBD2. The sequence came from a male donor with ankylosing spondylitis. Sequencing was carried out using synovial fluid, either unsorted or a sorted T cell fraction (not recorded which). The CDR3 bases are TGCAGTGCTAGTAATCGGTTAGCGGGAGGTGTAACGGATACGCAGTATTTT. Protein sequence: CSASNRLAGGVTDTQYF.